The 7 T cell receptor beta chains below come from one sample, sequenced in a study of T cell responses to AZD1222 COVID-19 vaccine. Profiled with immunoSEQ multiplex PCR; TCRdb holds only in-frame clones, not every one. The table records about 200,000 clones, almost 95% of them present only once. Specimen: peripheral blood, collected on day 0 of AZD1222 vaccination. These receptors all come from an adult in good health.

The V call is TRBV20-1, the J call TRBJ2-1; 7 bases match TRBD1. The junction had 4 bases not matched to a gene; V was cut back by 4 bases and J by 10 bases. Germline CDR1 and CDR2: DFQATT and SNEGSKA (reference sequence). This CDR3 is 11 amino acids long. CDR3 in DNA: TGCAGTGCTAAGGGGACAGCCGAGCAGTTCTTC. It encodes CSAKGTAEQFF.

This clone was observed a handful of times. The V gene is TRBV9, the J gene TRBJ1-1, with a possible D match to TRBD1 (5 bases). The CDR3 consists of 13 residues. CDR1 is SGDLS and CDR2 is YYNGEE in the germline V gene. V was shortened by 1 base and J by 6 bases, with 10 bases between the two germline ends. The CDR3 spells CASSVWGSAEAFF. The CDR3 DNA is TGTGCCAGCAGCGTATGGGGGAGCGCTGAAGCTTTCTTT.

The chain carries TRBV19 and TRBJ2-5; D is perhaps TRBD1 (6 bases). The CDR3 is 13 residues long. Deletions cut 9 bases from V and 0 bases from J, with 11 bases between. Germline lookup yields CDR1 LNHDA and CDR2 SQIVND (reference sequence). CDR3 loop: CASLGTNQETQYF. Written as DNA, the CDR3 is TGTGCCAGCTTAGGGACAAACCAAGAGACCCAGTACTTC.

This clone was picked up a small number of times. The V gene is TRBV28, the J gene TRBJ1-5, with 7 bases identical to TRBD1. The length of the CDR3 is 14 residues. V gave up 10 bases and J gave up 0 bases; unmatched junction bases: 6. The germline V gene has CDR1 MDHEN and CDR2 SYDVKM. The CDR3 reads CATGTAYSNQPQHF. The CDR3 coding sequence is TGTGCCACCGGGACAGCCTATAGCAATCAGCCCCAGCATTTT.

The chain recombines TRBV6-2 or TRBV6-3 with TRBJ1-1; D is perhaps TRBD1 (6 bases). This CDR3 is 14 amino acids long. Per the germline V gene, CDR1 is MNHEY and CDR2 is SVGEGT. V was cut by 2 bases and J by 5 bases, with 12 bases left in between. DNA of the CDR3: TGTGCCAGCAGTTACCTCGGACAGCGGACTGAAGCTTTCTTT. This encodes CASSYLGQRTEAFF.

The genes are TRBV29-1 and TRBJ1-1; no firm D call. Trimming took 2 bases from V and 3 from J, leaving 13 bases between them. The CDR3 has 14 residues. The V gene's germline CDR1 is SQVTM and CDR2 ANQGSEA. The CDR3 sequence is CSVEFRVHHTEAFF. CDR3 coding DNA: TGCAGCGTTGAATTCCGGGTCCATCACACTGAAGCTTTCTTT.

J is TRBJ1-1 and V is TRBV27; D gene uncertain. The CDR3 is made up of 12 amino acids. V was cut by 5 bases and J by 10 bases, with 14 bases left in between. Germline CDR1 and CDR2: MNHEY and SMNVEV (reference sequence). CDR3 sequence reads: CASSPRRQPAFF. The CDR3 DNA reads TGTGCCAGCAGTCCACGGAGGCAGCCAGCTTTCTTT.